This is a list of T cell receptor beta chains from one sample in a study of CD8 T cells in ankylosing spondylitis. TCRdb passed the 5' RACE reads through MiXCR, listing each CDR3 protein once. This table holds about 450,000 distinct CDR3 sequences, 20% to 30% found once. The sample was blood, either unsorted or a sorted T cell fraction (not recorded which). These receptors were collected from a male donor with ankylosing spondylitis. Each CDR3 is given with its conserved first and last residue. A D gene is named only where the DNA matches it firmly. Clone size is given for some rows only: seen once, a few or many times, or a class if the clone is expanded.

clone_size	d_call	v_call	j_call	cdr3_aa	cdr3_nt
.	.	TRBV24-1	TRBJ2-6	CATSDGPNSGANVLTF	TGTGCCACCAGTGATGGACCGAACTCTGGGGCCAACGTCCTGACTTTC
few	TRBD1	TRBV7-8	TRBJ1-1	CASSSQGQGNTEAFF	TGTGCCAGCAGCTCCCAGGGACAGGGAAATACTGAAGCTTTCTTT
few	.	TRBV12-3/TRBV12-4	TRBJ1-3	CASTTSGAGNTIYF	TGTGCCAGCACAACCTCGGGGGCTGGAAACACCATATATTTT
.	.	TRBV5-1	TRBJ2-5	CASSLDPAIQETQYF	TGCGCCAGCAGCTTGGACCCCGCGATACAAGAGACCCAGTACTTC
.	TRBD2	TRBV20-1	TRBJ2-3	CSALNPGGPGDTQYF	TGCAGTGCCTTGAACCCGGGAGGGCCCGGGGATACGCAGTATTTT
.	.	TRBV7-8	TRBJ1-2	CASSSDFLNYGYTF	TGTGCCAGCAGCTCCGATTTCCTGAACTATGGCTACACCTTC
.	.	TRBV3-1	TRBJ2-5	CASSQSSTQYF	TGTGCCAGCAGCCAAAGCTCGACCCAGTACTTC
few	.	TRBV4-2	TRBJ2-2	CASSQDWVGRDGDTGELFF	TGTGCCAGCAGCCAAGATTGGGTCGGAAGGGATGGGGACACCGGGGAGCTGTTTTTT
.	TRBD2	TRBV6-4	TRBJ2-1	CASSDGIAGGVEQFF	TGTGCCAGCAGTGACGGGATAGCGGGAGGTGTTGAGCAGTTCTTC
few	TRBD1	TRBV6-1	TRBJ2-1	CASSPRDRGGSEQFF	TGTGCCAGCAGTCCCCGGGACAGGGGGGGTTCTGAGCAGTTCTTC
few	TRBD2	TRBV4-2	TRBJ2-1	CASSQDGTSLPYNEQFF	TGTGCCAGCAGCCAAGATGGGACTAGCTTACCCTACAATGAGCAGTTCTTC
few	.	TRBV6-1	TRBJ1-4	CASKEGAANEKLFF	TGTGCCAGCAAGGAAGGGGCGGCTAATGAAAAACTGTTTTTT
few	TRBD2	TRBV11-2	TRBJ2-1	CASSPNALAGEQFF	TGTGCCAGCAGCCCAAATGCGCTAGCGGGAGAGCAGTTCTTC
few	TRBD1	TRBV29-1	TRBJ2-1	CSVGQDYNEQFF	TGCAGCGTGGGACAGGACTACAATGAGCAGTTCTTC
.	.	TRBV29-1	TRBJ2-2	CSVRLVEAGELFF	TGCAGCGTTCGTCTCGTCGAAGCCGGGGAGCTGTTTTTT
few	.	TRBV15	TRBJ2-2	CATSRGPADTGELFF	TGTGCCACCAGCAGAGGCCCAGCCGACACCGGGGAGCTGTTTTTT
.	.	TRBV4-1	TRBJ1-3	CASSHVDRYSGNTIYF	TGCGCCAGCAGCCATGTAGACAGGTACTCTGGAAACACCATATATTTT
.	TRBD1	TRBV5-1	TRBJ2-2	CASSPRTGAGTGELFF	TGCGCCAGCAGCCCCCGGACAGGGGCAGGGACCGGGGAGCTGTTTTTT
.	.	TRBV12-3/TRBV12-4	TRBJ2-7	CASSPRRRRHEQYF	TGTGCCAGCAGTCCCCGTAGGCGGCGCCACGAGCAGTACTTC
.	TRBD2	TRBV20-1	TRBJ2-1	CSAGQFGLAGGNEQFF	TGCAGTGCTGGACAGTTTGGACTAGCGGGAGGCAATGAGCAGTTCTTC
few	.	TRBV24-1	TRBJ2-1	CATSDPGAAYNEQFF	TGTGCCACCAGTGATCCGGGAGCGGCCTACAATGAGCAGTTCTTC
.	TRBD1	TRBV25-1	TRBJ1-2	CASSEPRGHFGYTF	TGTGCCAGCAGTGAACCCAGGGGGCATTTTGGCTACACCTTC
few	.	TRBV10-3	TRBJ2-5	CAITSDYQETQYF	TGTGCCATCACCTCTGACTATCAAGAGACCCAGTACTTC
few	.	TRBV30	TRBJ1-1	CAWNRHTEAFF	TGTGCCTGGAATCGGCACACTGAAGCTTTCTTT
few	.	TRBV7-9	TRBJ2-3	CASSLDRSPPDTQYF	TGTGCCAGCAGCCTCGACAGGAGTCCCCCAGATACGCAGTATTTT
.	.	TRBV10-3	TRBJ1-2	CAISAGQEGFGYTF	TGTGCCATCAGTGCCGGTCAGGAGGGGTTCGGCTACACCTTC
few	.	TRBV24-1	TRBJ2-2	CATSAVTERRFNTGELFF	TGTGCCACCAGTGCCGTTACTGAAAGGCGGTTCAACACCGGGGAGCTGTTTTTT
.	.	TRBV7-2	TRBJ1-1	CASRRTVEAFF	TGTGCCAGCAGACGGACAGTTGAAGCTTTCTTT
.	.	TRBV7-2	TRBJ1-4	CASSLQSSTNEKLFF	TGTGCCAGCAGCTTGCAGTCCTCAACTAATGAAAAACTGTTTTTT
few	TRBD1	TRBV5-1	TRBJ2-2	CASSDYRGIDTGELFF	TGCGCCAGCAGCGACTACAGGGGGATTGACACCGGGGAGCTGTTTTTT
.	.	TRBV3-1	TRBJ1-6	CASSHLDGSPLHF	TGTGCCAGCAGCCACCTGGATGGTTCACCCCTCCACTTT
few	.	TRBV5-6	TRBJ2-1	CASSSLGGRGRLTVYNEQFF	TGTGCCAGCAGCTCTTTGGGAGGAAGGGGGCGCTTGACCGTTTACAATGAGCAGTTCTTC
.	TRBD1	TRBV27	TRBJ2-3	CASSLRQGASNTQYF	TGTGCCAGCAGTTTGAGGCAGGGGGCTTCAAATACGCAGTATTTT
few	.	TRBV6-1	TRBJ1-5	CASSGNGQNNQPQHF	TGTGCCAGCAGTGGAAACGGACAGAACAATCAGCCCCAGCATTTT
.	.	TRBV6-1	TRBJ2-5	CASSLRGRAETQYF	TGTGCCAGCAGCCTAAGGGGCAGGGCAGAGACCCAGTACTTC
few	TRBD2	TRBV20-1	TRBJ2-2	CSALLAGRGGELFF	TGCAGTGCCCTTCTAGCGGGGAGAGGCGGGGAGCTGTTTTTT
many	.	TRBV12-3/TRBV12-4	TRBJ2-3	CASSFPSHTDTQYF	TGTGCCAGCAGTTTCCCTAGCCATACAGATACGCAGTATTTT
.	.	TRBV5-8	TRBJ1-2	CASSFRGGGIYGYTF	TGTGCCAGCAGCTTCCGCGGCGGGGGAATTTATGGCTACACCTTC
few	TRBD1	TRBV3-1	TRBJ1-4	CASSRAGTGKEKLFF	TGTGCCAGCAGTCGAGCCGGGACAGGGAAGGAAAAACTGTTTTTT
few	TRBD2	TRBV18	TRBJ2-2	CASSPSTSGNTGELFF	TGTGCCAGCTCACCTTCGACTAGCGGGAACACCGGGGAGCTGTTTTTT
few	.	TRBV5-6	TRBJ1-2	CASSSHSYGYTF	TGTGCCAGCAGCTCGCACAGCTATGGCTACACCTTC
few	TRBD2	TRBV6-1	TRBJ2-1	CASSTGLAVNEQFF	TGTGCCAGCAGTACGGGACTAGCGGTAAATGAGCAGTTCTTC
few	.	TRBV7-2	TRBJ1-1	CASSVWDTEAFF	TGTGCCAGCAGCGTTTGGGACACTGAAGCTTTCTTT
.	.	TRBV5-1	TRBJ2-5	CASSLALSLNQETQYF	TGCGCCAGCAGCTTGGCCTTGTCACTAAACCAAGAGACCCAGTACTTC
.	.	TRBV24-1	TRBJ2-1	CATSDPRGSHEQFF	TGTGCCACCAGTGACCCTCGAGGGTCACATGAGCAGTTCTTC
few	.	TRBV29-1	TRBJ2-3	CSVCETTADTQYF	TGCAGCGTTTGCGAGACGACCGCAGATACGCAGTATTTT